A single sample gave rise to the 17 T cell receptor beta chains below, sequenced in a study of Graves' ophthalmopathy and Graves' hyperthyroidism. Amplification of the TCR beta CDR3 regions used RNA transcripts (as template). A first-round RT-PCR used HTBI primers, followed by a second-round multiplex PCR. TCRdb called the multiplex PCR reads again in MiXCR, with one record for every CDR3 protein. Of some 750,000 distinct CDR3 sequences listed, approximately 40% are singletons. Sequencing was performed on peripheral blood. The source is an adult man with Graves' ophthalmopathy.

This clonotype was recorded many times. V gene TRBV29-1 combines with J gene TRBJ1-2; D gene uncertain. Germline lookup yields CDR1 SQVTM and CDR2 ANQGSEA. Trimming took 6 bases from V and 3 from J, leaving 8 bases between them. CDR3 length: 11 amino acids. As DNA, the CDR3 is TGCAGCGTGTGGCAGGACTATGGCTACACCTTC. It encodes CSVWQDYGYTF.

Turning to this clonotype: At one end the junction does not follow the germline gene, possibly because of a read error. V is TRBV10-3 and J is TRBJ1-5; TRBD1 matches 7 bases. Germline V lookup: CDR1 ENHRY, CDR2 SYGVKD. CDR3 size: 17 residues. CDR3 nucleotides: TGTGCCAGCAGTCCTGGGCCCAGGGGGAAGGGCAATCAGCCCCAGCATTTT. Translating it yields CASSPGPRGKGNQPQHF.

The chain's CDR3 is CASTTGGSGNTF. The CDR3 nucleotides read TGTGCCAGCACAACAGGGGGCTCTGGAAACACCTTC. The chain recombines TRBV25-1 with TRBJ1-2; 9 nucleotides line up with TRBD1. After removal of 7 bases from V and 12 bases from J, the junction contained 9 bases not matched to a gene. The CDR3 runs to 12 residues. CDR1 is MGHDK and CDR2 is SYGVNS in the germline V gene.

In its sample, this clonotype was seen a few times. V is TRBV20-1 and J is TRBJ2-7, with 8 positions matching TRBD2. Per germline, CDR1 DFQATT and CDR2 SNEGSKA (reference sequence). V was clipped by 6 bases and J by 7 bases; unmatched bases: 8. The CDR3 sequence is 12 residues long. CDR3 sequence (DNA): TGCAGTGCCAAGCGGGGGCCGGGGGAGCAGTACTTC. It translates to CSAKRGPGEQYF.

This clonotype came up many times. The chain combines TRBV9 with TRBJ1-6; D gene ambiguous. The germline gives CDR1 SGDLS, CDR2 YYNGEE. Trimming left V 2 bases short and J 3 bases short, with 9 bases between. The CDR3 is 15 residues long. CDR3 region: CASSVDLGYNSPLHF. The CDR3 DNA follows: TGTGCCAGCAGCGTCGACTTAGGCTATAATTCACCCCTCCACTTT.

This clonotype was observed a single time. The DNA of the CDR3 is TGTGCCAGCATCGGGACAGGGGATGGCTACACCTTC. Protein: CASIGTGDGYTF. V is TRBV25-1 and J is TRBJ1-2, with 10 bases lining up with TRBD1. Trimming took 7 bases from V and 6 from J; bases not matched to a gene: 2. The CDR3 length is 12 residues. Germline lookup yields CDR1 MGHDK and CDR2 SYGVNS.

Details on this clonotype: This may be a read error, as it is one base from a much larger clone. V usage is TRBV29-1 and J usage is TRBJ2-7; perhaps TRBD1 as D (5 bases). The germline V gene encodes CDR1 SQVTM and CDR2 ANQGSEA. The CDR3 extends over 13 amino acids. The CDR3 reads CNVVSQVNYEQYF. The CDR3 coding sequence is TGCAACGTTGTCTCACAGGTTAACTACGAGCAGTACTTC.

This sequence joins TRBV7-9 and TRBJ2-3, with 7 bases lining up with TRBD1. Germline CDR1 and CDR2: SEHNR and FQNEAQ (reference sequence). This CDR3 spans 16 amino acids. V lost 2 bases, J lost 1 base, and 6 bases stayed unmatched. In DNA form, the CDR3 reads TGTGCCAGCAGCTTAATCTCCACAGGGGGCACAGATACGCAGTATTTT. Translating gives CASSLISTGGTDTQYF.

This clonotype appeared many times. This chain uses TRBV15 with TRBJ2-6; tentatively, D is TRBD2 (5 bases). The CDR3 runs 17 residues. With 1 base removed from V and 2 bases from J, the gap between germline ends came to 12 bases. The V gene's germline CDR1 is LNHNV and CDR2 YYDKDF (reference sequence). The CDR3 here is CATSRGIFGAGANVLTF. CDR3 coding DNA: TGTGCCACCAGCAGAGGAATTTTCGGGGCTGGGGCCAACGTCCTGACTTTC.

This clonotype was seen only a few times. The V call is TRBV7-9, the J call TRBJ2-7; 8 bases fit TRBD1. CDR1 SEHNR and CDR2 FQNEAQ come from the germline V gene (reference sequence). The CDR3 has 15 residues. The V segment lost 5 bases and the J segment 0 bases; nucleotides outside the gene matches: 6. The CDR3 region is CASSRGTGLSYEQYF. The CDR3 DNA follows: TGTGCCAGCAGCCGCGGGACAGGTCTCTCCTACGAGCAGTACTTC.

The chain recombines TRBV7-9 with TRBJ1-3, with D uncertain. The V gene lost 3 bases and the J gene lost 1 base, with 16 bases spanning the gap. Per germline, CDR1 SEHNR and CDR2 FQNEAQ (reference sequence). The CDR3 covers 17 residues. The CDR3 bases are TGTGCCAGCAGCTTGGAAGGCGCCGATCGTTCTGGAAACACCATATATTTT. This codes for CASSLEGADRSGNTIYF.

This sequence joins TRBV19 and TRBJ1-5; perhaps TRBD1 as D (5 bases). The CDR3 is made up of 17 amino acids. V lost 4 bases and J lost 3, with 19 bases in between. Per germline, CDR1 LNHDA and CDR2 SQIVND (reference sequence). The CDR3 sequence: CASSTRPTAVNNQPQHF. CDR3 in DNA: TGTGCCAGTAGTACCAGGCCGACAGCGGTAAACAATCAGCCCCAGCATTTT.

As regards this clonotype: A much larger clone sits a single nucleotide away, making a read error possible. The chain is built from TRBV29-1 and TRBJ1-2, with D possibly TRBD1 on 6 matching bases. The germline CDR1 and CDR2 sequences are SQVTM and ANQGSEA. This CDR3 contains 11 residues. V was trimmed by 7 bases and J by 12 bases, leaving 18 bases between them. The CDR3 DNA follows: TGCAGCGCAGCGGGGGGCCCTGGAAACACCTTC. It yields the protein CSAAGGPGNTF.

Regarding this clonotype: One end of the junction varies from germline; a read error may be responsible. V usage is TRBV7-7 and J usage is TRBJ2-5, with 8 bases fitting TRBD2. The CDR3 is 16 residues long. Germline-derived CDR1 and CDR2 are SSHAT and FNYEAQ (reference sequence). This chain's CDR3 is CASSLVGGGGQETQYF. The CDR3 DNA follows: TGTGCTAGCAGCTTAGTCGGTGGCGGGGGGCAAGAGACCCAGTACTTC.

This chain joins TRBV29-1 and TRBJ1-1; 9 bases map to TRBD1. The CDR3 has 13 residues. Germline CDR1 is SQVTM and CDR2 is ANQGSEA. With 6 bases clipped from V and 7 bases from J, the junction kept 9 bases outside the gene matches. The CDR3, as DNA: TGCAGCGTCACAGGGGGCAGCCTGGATGAAGCTTTCTTT. Its translation is CSVTGGSLDEAFF.

This clonotype was seen repeatedly, ten times or more. The chain has TRBV10-3 and TRBJ2-5; TRBD2 matches at 7 bases. The ends lost 3 bases at V and 1 base at J; junction bases unmatched: 8. Germline lookup yields CDR1 ENHRY and CDR2 SYGVKD. The CDR3 covers 16 residues. Written as DNA, the CDR3 is TGTGCCATCAGTGATTGGCTAGCGGAGACCCAAGAGACCCAGTACTTC. Protein: CAISDWLAETQETQYF.

This sequence joins TRBV15 and TRBJ1-2; possibly TRBD1 for D (5 bases). Germline V CDR1 and CDR2: LNHNV, YYDKDF (reference sequence). V dropped 0 bases and J dropped 12 bases, with 14 bases sitting between them. The CDR3 is made up of 13 amino acids. CDR3 in DNA: TGTGCCACCAGCAGAGATGCAGGGAGTGGAAACACCTTC. This encodes CATSRDAGSGNTF.